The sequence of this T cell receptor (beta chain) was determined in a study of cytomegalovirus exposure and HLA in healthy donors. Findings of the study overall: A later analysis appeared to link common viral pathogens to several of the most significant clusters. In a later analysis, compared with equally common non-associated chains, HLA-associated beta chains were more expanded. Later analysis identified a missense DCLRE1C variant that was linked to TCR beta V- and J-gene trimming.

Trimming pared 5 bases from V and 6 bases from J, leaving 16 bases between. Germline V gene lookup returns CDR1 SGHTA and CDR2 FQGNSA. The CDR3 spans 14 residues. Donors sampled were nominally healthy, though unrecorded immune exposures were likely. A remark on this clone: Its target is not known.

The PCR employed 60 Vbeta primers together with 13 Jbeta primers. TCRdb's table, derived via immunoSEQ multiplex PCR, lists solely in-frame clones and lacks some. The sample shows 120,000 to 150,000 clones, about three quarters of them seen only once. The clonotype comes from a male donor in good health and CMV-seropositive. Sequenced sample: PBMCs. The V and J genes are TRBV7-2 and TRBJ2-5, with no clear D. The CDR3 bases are TGTGCCAGCAGCCCGCCAGTCAAGTGGCAGACCCAGTACTTC. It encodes CASSPPVKWQTQYF.